The rows below give T cell receptor beta chains drawn from one sample of a study of cytomegalovirus exposure and HLA in healthy donors. The protocol was immunoSEQ multiplex PCR, while the TCRdb copy is restricted to in-frame clones and leaves out a portion. The sample shows about 130,000 clones, approximately 70% of them seen only once. Source material: PBMCs. All receptors come from a woman aged 60-70 years in good health and CMV-seropositive. CDR3s include the opening cysteine and the closing phenylalanine or tryptophan.

V: TRBV10-1; J: TRBJ1-1; CDR3: CASSLSLNTEAFF
V: TRBV6-1; J: TRBJ1-1; CDR3: CASSAGYRGRDTEAFF
V: TRBV19; J: TRBJ2-5; CDR3: CATRASGALVETQYF
V: TRBV2; J: TRBJ2-1; CDR3: CASRGGGNNEQFF
V: TRBV7-9; J: TRBJ2-5; CDR3: CASSSGTGGRETQYF
V: TRBV12-5; J: TRBJ1-5; CDR3: CASGEGAQPQHF
V: TRBV2; J: TRBJ1-5; CDR3: CASNQRQDLQPQHF
V: TRBV2; J: TRBJ1-2; CDR3: CASSGAWGDYGYTF
V: TRBV7-9; J: TRBJ1-6; CDR3: CASSSQGDSPLHF
V: TRBV15; J: TRBJ1-1; CDR3: CATSAYTGDRDEAFF
V: TRBV5-5; J: TRBJ1-2; CDR3: CASTAERTPNYGYTF
V: TRBV5-4; J: TRBJ2-3; CDR3: CASSSAGSGTDTQYF
V: TRBV5-6; J: TRBJ1-2; CDR3: CASSLGTGGSYGYTF
V: TRBV7-3; J: TRBJ1-1; CDR3: CASSKDSTEAFF
V: TRBV6-5; J: TRBJ1-2; CDR3: CASQGFSGYTF
V: TRBV29-1; J: TRBJ2-3; CDR3: CSVEAWDTYSTDTQYF
V: TRBV6-6; J: TRBJ1-3; CDR3: CASSSRTVAGNTIYF
V: TRBV6-1; J: TRBJ2-5; CDR3: CASTANRGLVETQYF
V: TRBV5-4; J: TRBJ1-4; CDR3: CASSLDLYATNEKLFF
V: TRBV5-6; J: -; CDR3: CASSYPGLAGDSYEQYF
V: TRBV18; J: TRBJ2-7; CDR3: CASSSGQVYEQYF
V: TRBV20-1; J: TRBJ2-7; CDR3: CSAQQGYEQYF
V: TRBV2; J: TRBJ2-2; CDR3: CASSERRAGTGELFF
V: TRBV14; J: TRBJ2-3; CDR3: CASSHRTSGTSTDTQYF
V: TRBV4-1; J: TRBJ2-5; CDR3: CASSPRTGVLAQYF
V: TRBV27; J: TRBJ1-2; CDR3: CASSETAGGYTF
V: TRBV5-6; J: TRBJ1-1; CDR3: CASSWGGNTEAFF
V: TRBV11-3; J: TRBJ1-1; CDR3: CASSLGGRVSEAFF
V: TRBV10-1; J: TRBJ2-5; CDR3: CASSPDLYQETQYF
V: TRBV6-1; J: TRBJ2-1; CDR3: CASTGGEINEQFF
V: TRBV6-5; J: TRBJ2-7; CDR3: CASRPGQAYEQYF
V: TRBV27; J: TRBJ1-1; CDR3: CASSLGQKNTEAFF
V: TRBV5-1; J: TRBJ2-7; CDR3: CASSLGTDSYEQYF
V: TRBV5-1; J: TRBJ2-4; CDR3: CASSSRQDGIQYF
V: TRBV19; J: TRBJ2-5; CDR3: CASSIGVSTLKETQYF
V: TRBV5-6; J: TRBJ1-1; CDR3: CASSLYTEAFF
V: TRBV7-9; J: TRBJ2-5; CDR3: CASSLAGAEAETQYF
V: TRBV6-5; J: TRBJ1-1; CDR3: CASTRQGGTEAFF
V: TRBV18; J: TRBJ2-1; CDR3: CASSPGTGGNEQFF
V: TRBV15; J: TRBJ1-5; CDR3: CATSREAYSNQPQHF
V: TRBV5-1; J: TRBJ1-4; CDR3: CASSSGEKLFF
V: TRBV10-1; J: TRBJ1-1; CDR3: CASSEGTGGNTEAFF
V: TRBV7-8; J: TRBJ1-5; CDR3: CASSLAEGQPYQPQHF
V: TRBV4-1; J: TRBJ1-1; CDR3: CASSQEHELNTEAFF
V: TRBV4-2; J: TRBJ1-6; CDR3: CASSQDIWNSSPLHF
V: TRBV5-1; J: TRBJ1-3; CDR3: CASSRDSTGNTIYF
V: TRBV18; J: TRBJ1-2; CDR3: CASSELRTGIYGYTF
V: TRBV13; J: TRBJ1-5; CDR3: CASSLGAGGDQPQHF
V: TRBV10-1; J: TRBJ2-2; CDR3: CASSEVYGGGELFF
V: TRBV7-3; J: TRBJ2-5; CDR3: CASSLQGSRETQYF